The rows below give T cell receptor beta chains drawn from one sample of a study of tumor-infiltrating lymphocytes in localized non-small cell lung cancer. Here immunoSEQ multiplex PCR was the method, and the copy in TCRdb shows in-frame clones only, minus some. The sample shows around 12,000 clones, about 80% of them seen only once. The source material was uninvolved lung tissue not adjacent to the tumor. The receptors come from a human donor with non-small cell lung cancer. Both conserved end residues are part of each CDR3. A D gene is named only where the DNA matches it firmly. Some rows have no size entry. The others give once, few or many, or a class for an expanded clone.

v_gene: TRBV2
abundance: few
j_gene: TRBJ2-7
d_gene: .
CDR3aa: CASSSIGTYEQYF
CDR3nt: TGTGCCAGCAGCTCCATAGGGACCTACGAGCAGTACTTC

v_gene: TRBV2
abundance: .
j_gene: TRBJ2-2
d_gene: TRBD1
CDR3aa: CASSTRQGLGELFF
CDR3nt: TGTGCCAGCAGTACCAGACAGGGTTTGGGGGAGCTGTTTTTT

v_gene: TRBV7-3
abundance: .
j_gene: TRBJ2-3
d_gene: TRBD2
CDR3aa: CASSPDMTSGGTDTQYF
CDR3nt: TGTGCCAGCAGTCCCGATATGACTAGCGGGGGCACAGATACGCAGTATTTT

v_gene: TRBV7-2
abundance: .
j_gene: TRBJ1-2
d_gene: .
CDR3aa: CASSLSREGGYTF
CDR3nt: TGTGCCAGCAGCTTAAGCAGGGAGGGGGGCTACACCTTC

v_gene: TRBV27
abundance: once
j_gene: TRBJ2-2
d_gene: .
CDR3aa: CASSVQVRTGELFF
CDR3nt: TGTGCCAGCAGTGTACAGGTCCGAACCGGGGAGCTGTTTTTT

v_gene: TRBV6-5
abundance: once
j_gene: TRBJ2-5
d_gene: .
CDR3aa: CASSYGGSNQETQYF
CDR3nt: TGTGCCAGCAGTTACGGAGGGAGTAACCAAGAGACCCAGTACTTC

v_gene: TRBV5-4
abundance: .
j_gene: TRBJ2-7
d_gene: .
CDR3aa: CASSLEAGITYEQYF
CDR3nt: TGTGCCAGCAGCTTGGAGGCGGGTATAACCTACGAGCAGTACTTC

v_gene: TRBV2
abundance: once
j_gene: TRBJ2-7
d_gene: .
CDR3aa: CASGGHAYEQYF
CDR3nt: TGTGCCAGCGGCGGTCATGCGTACGAGCAGTACTTC

v_gene: TRBV6-1
abundance: .
j_gene: TRBJ2-1
d_gene: .
CDR3aa: CASSSFGNEQFF
CDR3nt: TGTGCCAGCAGCTCCTTTGGGAATGAGCAGTTCTTC

v_gene: TRBV6-1
abundance: once
j_gene: TRBJ2-7
d_gene: .
CDR3aa: CASQLNSYSYEQYF
CDR3nt: TGTGCCAGCCAGCTAAACAGTTACTCCTACGAGCAGTACTTC

v_gene: TRBV7-7
abundance: .
j_gene: TRBJ2-3
d_gene: .
CDR3aa: CASSRARGEDTQYF
CDR3nt: TGTGCTAGCAGCCGGGCCCGGGGTGAGGATACGCAGTATTTT

v_gene: TRBV11-2
abundance: .
j_gene: TRBJ2-2
d_gene: TRBD1
CDR3aa: CASSRGAGQGAAGELFF
CDR3nt: TGTGCCAGCTCTCGTGGCGCAGGACAGGGGGCGGCCGGGGAGCTGTTTTTT

v_gene: TRBV6-4
abundance: few
j_gene: TRBJ1-1
d_gene: .
CDR3aa: CASSVSTNTEAFF
CDR3nt: TGTGCCAGCAGTGTCTCAACCAACACTGAAGCTTTCTTT

v_gene: TRBV6-6
abundance: .
j_gene: TRBJ1-1
d_gene: .
CDR3aa: CASSYLTGNTEAFF
CDR3nt: TGTGCCAGCAGTTACCTCACGGGTAACACTGAAGCTTTCTTT

v_gene: TRBV7-3
abundance: .
j_gene: TRBJ2-7
d_gene: .
CDR3aa: CASSPFRHSYEQYF
CDR3nt: TGTGCCAGCAGCCCATTCAGGCATTCCTACGAGCAGTACTTC

v_gene: TRBV5-1
abundance: .
j_gene: TRBJ2-5
d_gene: TRBD2
CDR3aa: CASSLGSAGEETQYF
CDR3nt: TGCGCCAGCAGCTTGGGATCCGCGGGGGAAGAGACCCAGTACTTC

v_gene: TRBV2
abundance: .
j_gene: TRBJ1-2
d_gene: .
CDR3aa: CASSPPRSSERNGYTF
CDR3nt: TGTGCCAGCAGCCCCCCCCGTAGCTCGGAGAGGAATGGCTACACCTTC

v_gene: TRBV6-1
abundance: .
j_gene: TRBJ1-2
d_gene: TRBD1
CDR3aa: CASLIRGSPYGYTF
CDR3nt: TGTGCCAGCCTAATCAGGGGGAGTCCCTATGGCTACACCTTC

v_gene: TRBV4-2
abundance: .
j_gene: TRBJ2-2
d_gene: .
CDR3aa: CASSRGVGNAGELFF
CDR3nt: TGTGCCAGCAGCCGTGGAGTGGGGAATGCCGGGGAGCTGTTTTTT

v_gene: TRBV7-8
abundance: .
j_gene: TRBJ1-1
d_gene: .
CDR3aa: CASSLVNTEAFF
CDR3nt: TGTGCCAGCAGCTTAGTGAACACTGAAGCTTTCTTT

v_gene: TRBV6-1
abundance: .
j_gene: TRBJ1-5
d_gene: TRBD1
CDR3aa: CASSEGAGGGQPQHF
CDR3nt: TGTGCCAGCAGTGAAGGGGCAGGGGGCGGTCAGCCCCAGCATTTT

v_gene: TRBV6-6
abundance: .
j_gene: TRBJ2-7
d_gene: .
CDR3aa: CASRGQVMSYEQYF
CDR3nt: TGTGCCAGCAGAGGGCAGGTAATGTCCTACGAGCAGTACTTC

v_gene: TRBV5-6
abundance: .
j_gene: TRBJ2-1
d_gene: .
CDR3aa: CASGKQGGNEQFF
CDR3nt: TGTGCCAGCGGTAAACAGGGTGGCAATGAGCAGTTCTTC

v_gene: TRBV27
abundance: .
j_gene: TRBJ2-7
d_gene: .
CDR3aa: CASSSGWGDEQYF
CDR3nt: TGTGCCAGCAGTTCGGGGTGGGGGGACGAGCAGTACTTC

v_gene: TRBV2
abundance: .
j_gene: TRBJ2-1
d_gene: .
CDR3aa: CASLASSSYNEQFF
CDR3nt: TGTGCCTCCCTAGCGTCGAGCTCCTACAATGAGCAGTTCTTC

v_gene: TRBV7-2
abundance: .
j_gene: TRBJ1-2
d_gene: .
CDR3aa: CASSVDRNYGYTF
CDR3nt: TGTGCCAGCAGCGTTGACCGGAACTATGGCTACACCTTC

v_gene: TRBV9
abundance: .
j_gene: TRBJ2-7
d_gene: .
CDR3aa: CASSPGRFSRDEQYF
CDR3nt: TGTGCCAGCAGCCCTGGCCGGTTTAGTCGGGACGAGCAGTACTTC

v_gene: TRBV5-1
abundance: .
j_gene: TRBJ2-4
d_gene: .
CDR3aa: CASSLGRPTDIQYF
CDR3nt: TGCGCCAGCAGCTTGGGGCGGCCTACGGACATTCAGTACTTC